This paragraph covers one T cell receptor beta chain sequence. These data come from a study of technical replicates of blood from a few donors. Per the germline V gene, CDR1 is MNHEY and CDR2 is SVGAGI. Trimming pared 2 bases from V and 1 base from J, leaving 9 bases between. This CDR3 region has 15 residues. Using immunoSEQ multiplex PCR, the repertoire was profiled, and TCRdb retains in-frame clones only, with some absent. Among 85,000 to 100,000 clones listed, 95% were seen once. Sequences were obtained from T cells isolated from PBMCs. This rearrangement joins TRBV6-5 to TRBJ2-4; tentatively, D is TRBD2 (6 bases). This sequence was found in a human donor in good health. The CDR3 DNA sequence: TGTGCCAGCAGTTACCTCGGAGGGGCCAAAAACATTCAGTACTTC. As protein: CASSYLGGAKNIQYF.